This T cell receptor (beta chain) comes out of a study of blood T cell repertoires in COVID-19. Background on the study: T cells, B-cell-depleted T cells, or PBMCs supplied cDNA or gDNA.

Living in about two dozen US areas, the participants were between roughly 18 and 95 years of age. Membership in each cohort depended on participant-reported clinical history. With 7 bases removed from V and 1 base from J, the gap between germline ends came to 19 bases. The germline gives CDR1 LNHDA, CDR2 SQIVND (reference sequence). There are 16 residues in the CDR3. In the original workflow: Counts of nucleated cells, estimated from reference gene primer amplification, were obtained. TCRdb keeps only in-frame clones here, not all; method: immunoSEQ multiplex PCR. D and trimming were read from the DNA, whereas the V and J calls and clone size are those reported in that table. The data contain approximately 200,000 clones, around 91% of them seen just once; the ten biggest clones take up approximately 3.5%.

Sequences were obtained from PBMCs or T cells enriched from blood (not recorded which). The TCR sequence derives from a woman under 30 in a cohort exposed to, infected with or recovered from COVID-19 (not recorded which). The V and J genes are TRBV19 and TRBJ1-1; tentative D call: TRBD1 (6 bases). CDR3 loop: CASTLLTGRGNTEAFF. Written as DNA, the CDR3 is TGTGCCAGTACCCTCCTGACGGGCAGGGGGAACACTGAAGCTTTCTTT.